The 29 T cell receptor beta chains presented below share a single source sample, sequenced in a study of technical replicates of blood from a few donors. The table came from immunoSEQ multiplex PCR; TCRdb's copy has only in-frame clones and leaves some out. In the table there are tens of thousands of clones, approximately 87% of which are singletons. Sequenced: PBMCs. Receptors were obtained from a human donor in good health. Some clones in this sample may be carry-over from other donors' samples.

In this sample, this clone turned up a few times. This chain uses TRBV5-5 with TRBJ1-1, with TRBD1 as a possible D gene (5 bases). CDR3 length equals 14 residues. CDR1 is SGHKS, CDR2 YYEKEE, per germline (reference sequence). V was shortened by 0 bases and J by 7 bases, with 13 bases between the two germline ends. CDR3 bases: TGTGCCAGCAGCTTGGGGTTCGGGGGTTTTGAAGCTTTCTTT. Protein product: CASSLGFGGFEAFF.

This chain connects TRBV30 to TRBJ2-7, with D uncertain. The V gene lost 0 bases and the J gene lost 1 base, with 10 bases spanning the gap. The CDR3 length is 14 residues. Per germline, CDR1 GTSNPN and CDR2 SVGIG (reference sequence). Here the CDR3 DNA reads TGTGCCTGGAGTGTACTTATCGGTTCCTACGAGCAGTACTTC. Amino acid sequence: CAWSVLIGSYEQYF.

This clone has a count of ten or more. The chain combines TRBV11-2 with TRBJ1-4; TRBD1 might be the D (6 bases). The CDR3 covers 17 residues. The germline CDR1 and CDR2 sequences are SGHAT and FQNNGV. Trimming cost V 1 base and J 8 bases, with 20 bases left between them. The CDR3 region has the DNA TGTGCCAGCAGCTTAGGGGAACTTACAGGGTCTCGGGAAAAACTGTTTTTT. Its protein product is CASSLGELTGSREKLFF.

This chain joins TRBV6-5 and TRBJ2-1; D is unresolved. CDR3 length: 12 residues. V lost 4 bases and J lost 3, with 4 bases in between. Germline CDR1 is MNHEY and CDR2 is SVGAGI. CDR3 loop: CASSSNYNEQFF. CDR3 bases: TGTGCCAGCAGTTCTAACTACAATGAGCAGTTCTTC.

This clone has only one observation. This chain connects TRBV5-6 to TRBJ2-1, with TRBD1 as a possible D gene (5 bases). Germline CDR1 is SGHDT and CDR2 is YYEEEE. V was shortened by 1 base and J by 8 bases, with 13 bases between the two germline ends. The CDR3 extends over 14 amino acids. CDR3 amino acids: CASSLLYLGDEQFF. The CDR3 region has the DNA TGTGCCAGCAGCTTGTTGTACCTAGGGGATGAGCAGTTCTTC.

The V call is TRBV4-2, the J call TRBJ1-5, with a possible D match to TRBD1 (6 bases). The V gene lost 0 bases and the J gene lost 0 bases, with 15 bases spanning the gap. The germline V gene encodes CDR1 LGHNA and CDR2 YNFKEQ. The CDR3 length is 18 residues. The CDR3 DNA sequence: TGTGCCAGCAGCCAAGAGTCTCGGGGGGCAAATAGCAATCAGCCCCAGCATTTT. Its protein product is CASSQESRGANSNQPQHF.

The chain couples TRBV5-8 to TRBJ1-2; TRBD1 matches 11 bases. Trimming took 4 bases from V and 2 from J; bases not matched to a gene: 4. Germline CDR1 reads SGHTS; CDR2 reads YDEGEE. The CDR3 contains 15 residues. The DNA of the CDR3 is TGTGCCAGCAGCCCGGGGGACAGGGGGAACTATGGCTACACCTTC. This translates into CASSPGDRGNYGYTF.

The V and J genes are TRBV20-1 and TRBJ2-5; no reliable D call. V was pared by 4 bases and J by 2 bases, with 2 bases between. The germline CDR1 and CDR2 sequences are DFQATT and SNEGSKA (reference sequence). This CDR3 contains 10 residues. The CDR3 is CSATQETQYF. CDR3 DNA: TGCAGTGCTACACAAGAGACCCAGTACTTC.

V usage is TRBV10-3 and J usage is TRBJ2-1, with TRBD2 matching over 9 bases. Trimming took 5 bases from V and 8 from J; bases not matched to a gene: 10. Germline V gives CDR1 ENHRY, CDR2 SYGVKD. This CDR3 comprises 15 residues. The CDR3 DNA reads as TGTGCCATCAGTCCGGGACTAGCCGCCCCACATGAGCAGTTCTTC. Its protein is CAISPGLAAPHEQFF.

The V and J genes are TRBV19 and TRBJ1-1, with 9 bases fitting TRBD1. CDR1 is LNHDA, CDR2 SQIVND, per germline (reference sequence). This CDR3 has 13 amino acids. V dropped 5 bases and J dropped 6; count of bases not matched to a gene: 4. The CDR3 DNA reads TGTGCCAGTAGTCCAGACAGGGGGGCTGAAGCTTTCTTT. It translates to CASSPDRGAEAFF. Supplemented by reference TRBV19 and TRBJ1-1, the full variable domain reads DGGITQSPKYLFRKEGQNVTLSCEQNLNHDAMYWYRQDPGQGLRLIYYSQIVNDFQKGDIAEGYSVSREKKESFPLTVTSAQKNPTAFYLCASSPDRGAEAFFGQGTRLTVV.

The chain carries TRBV4-2 and TRBJ2-1; TRBD2 matches at 10 bases. This CDR3 contains 14 residues. CDR1 is LGHNA and CDR2 is YNFKEQ in the germline V gene. The V segment lost 4 bases and the J segment 8 bases; nucleotides outside the gene matches: 5. The CDR3 nucleotides read TGTGCCAGCAGCCTGAGCGGGGGGGCCGATGAGCAGTTCTTC. Protein product: CASSLSGGADEQFF.

This sequence joins TRBV4-1 and TRBJ2-7; 8 bases fit TRBD1. The CDR3 contains 15 residues. CDR1 is MGHRA and CDR2 is YSYEKL in the germline V gene. Trimming cost V 2 bases and J 7 bases; bases outside gene matches: 10. CDR3 coding DNA: TGCGCCAGCAGCCAATTTGGACAGGGTGTGGGAGAGCAGTACTTC. Protein: CASSQFGQGVGEQYF.

The V and J genes are TRBV4-3 and TRBJ1-2; 8 bases map to TRBD1. The CDR3 runs 17 residues. CDR1 is LGHNA and CDR2 is YSLEER in the germline V gene. Germline trimming cut 1 base from V and 8 bases from J; bases unmatched to any gene: 15. CDR3 bases: TGCGCCAGCAGCCAAGGGGGCCTCGGCAGGGGGCGAAAGGGCTACACCTTC. It encodes CASSQGGLGRGRKGYTF.

The chain is built from TRBV7-8 and TRBJ1-4; 8 bases fit TRBD1. The length of the CDR3 is 18 residues. CDR1 and CDR2 from the germline V gene are SGHVS and FQNEAQ. Trimming cost V 1 base and J 0 bases; bases outside gene matches: 7. The CDR3 coding sequence is TGTGCCAGCAGCTTAGTACAACAGGGGGGTGCAACTAATGAAAAACTGTTTTTT. This encodes CASSLVQQGGATNEKLFF.

This chain connects TRBV29-1 to TRBJ2-3; perhaps TRBD2 as D (6 bases). Germline assignment: CDR1 SQVTM and CDR2 ANQGSEA. V lost 3 bases and J 6 bases, leaving 19 bases between the germline ends. The CDR3 sequence is 15 residues long. CDR3 in amino acids: CSVDGAGRPMDTQYF. The CDR3 DNA reads as TGCAGCGTTGATGGTGCGGGACGGCCGATGGATACGCAGTATTTT.

The rearrangement links TRBV4-2 to TRBJ2-3, with TRBD2 identical over 10 bases. The J segment lost 0 bases and the V segment lost 0 bases, leaving 6 bases of the junction unmatched. The CDR3 consists of 18 residues. Per the germline V gene, CDR1 is LGHNA and CDR2 is YNFKEQ. CDR3 loop: CASSQDPAGGLSTDTQYF. CDR3 DNA: TGTGCCAGCAGCCAAGACCCAGCGGGGGGGCTTAGCACAGATACGCAGTATTTT.

This clone has only one observation. V usage is TRBV5-8 and J usage is TRBJ2-7; D is ambiguous. V dropped 0 bases and J dropped 0 bases, with 7 bases sitting between them. CDR1 is SGHTS and CDR2 is YDEGEE in the germline V gene. The CDR3 is made up of 14 amino acids. CDR3 amino acids: CASSLVYSSYEQYF. The CDR3 DNA reads TGTGCCAGCAGCTTGGTTTACAGCTCCTACGAGCAGTACTTC.

The chain joins TRBV6-6 to TRBJ1-1; D gene unclear. CDR3 length: 12 residues. Germline CDR1 is MNHNY and CDR2 is SVGAGI (reference sequence). The ends were cut back, 1 base at V and 11 bases at J, with 11 bases in the middle. The CDR3 reads CASSYWQASAFF. The DNA of the CDR3 is TGTGCCAGCAGTTACTGGCAGGCCTCGGCTTTCTTT.

The chain carries TRBV5-4 and TRBJ1-1, with D perhaps matching TRBD1 (6 bases). The V end was cut by 0 bases, the J end by 10 bases, with 16 bases between. The CDR3 contains 14 residues. Germline CDR1 SGHNT, CDR2 YYREEE (reference sequence). The CDR3 loop is CASSLVGIPGAAFF. CDR3 in DNA: TGTGCCAGCAGCTTGGTCGGGATCCCAGGGGCAGCTTTCTTT.

The chain couples TRBV18 to TRBJ1-4, with 7 bases lining up with TRBD1. V trimming: 2 bases; J trimming: 8 bases; junction bases outside the gene matches: 2. This CDR3 contains 13 residues. CDR1 is KGHSH and CDR2 is LQKENI in the germline V gene. CDR3 protein: CASSPWGQEKLFF. The CDR3 DNA reads TGTGCCAGCTCACCATGGGGACAGGAAAAACTGTTTTTT.

The chain carries TRBV7-9 and TRBJ1-2, with D hard to call. V shed 4 bases and J shed 3 bases, with 6 bases lying between them. This CDR3 comprises 12 residues. Germline V lookup: CDR1 SEHNR, CDR2 FQNEAQ (reference sequence). CDR3 region: CASSSEDYGYTF. CDR3 nucleotide sequence: TGTGCCAGCAGCTCAGAGGACTATGGCTACACCTTC. The whole variable domain, remainder taken from reference TRBV7-9 and TRBJ1-2, is DTGVSQNPRHKITKRGQNVTFRCDPISEHNRLYWYRQTLGQGPEFLTYFQNEAQLEKSRLLSDRFSAERPKGSFSTLEIQRTEQGDSAMYLCASSSEDYGYTFGSGTRLTVV.

The chain employs TRBV18 and TRBJ1-4; D not resolved. The CDR3 totals 12 residues. Germline V gene lookup returns CDR1 KGHSH and CDR2 LQKENI. V lost 2 bases, J lost 8 bases, and 6 bases lay in between. CDR3 region: CASSPSGEKLFF. The DNA of the CDR3 is TGTGCCAGCTCACCATCGGGAGAAAAACTGTTTTTT.

The genes are TRBV9 and TRBJ1-5, with D uncertain. Trimming left V 0 bases short and J 4 bases short, with 5 bases between. The germline CDR1 and CDR2 sequences are SGDLS and YYNGEE. The CDR3 spans 13 residues. CDR3 bases: TGTGCCAGCAGCGTAGGAGCGAATCAGCCCCAGCATTTT. Translation gives CASSVGANQPQHF.

This rearrangement joins TRBV7-8 to TRBJ1-1; 8 bases are a match to TRBD1. The germline CDR1 and CDR2 sequences are SGHVS and FQNEAQ. V gave up 2 bases and J gave up 1 base; unmatched junction bases: 6. The CDR3 totals 16 residues. CDR3 bases: TGTGCCAGCAGCTTATTTCAGGGGGCCGCGAACACTGAAGCTTTCTTT. Translated, it gives CASSLFQGAANTEAFF.

The J gene is TRBJ1-2, the V gene TRBV19; TRBD1 aligns across 12 bases. In germline, CDR1 is LNHDA, CDR2 SQIVND (reference sequence). V lost 9 bases and J lost 5; bases outside the gene matches: 10. The CDR3 is made up of 15 amino acids. This CDR3 is CASSAGTGGGYGYTF. CDR3 nucleotides: TGTGCCAGCAGTGCCGGGACAGGGGGCGGATATGGCTACACCTTC.

The chain recombines TRBV18 with TRBJ1-1; the match to TRBD1 covers 8 bases. Germline loops: CDR1 KGHSH, CDR2 LQKENI. V trimming: 4 bases; J trimming: 1 base; junction bases outside the gene matches: 5. The CDR3 length is 15 residues. Written as DNA, the CDR3 is TGTGCCAGCTCACTCGACGACAGGGGGAACACTGAAGCTTTCTTT. This translates into CASSLDDRGNTEAFF.

This chain joins TRBV5-1 and TRBJ1-2, with 11 nucleotides matching TRBD1. CDR1 and CDR2 from the germline V gene are SGHRS and YFSETQ. Unmatched junction bases numbered 10, after V lost 5 bases and J lost 7 bases. The CDR3 consists of 15 residues. Here the CDR3 reads CASREAGQGVLGYTF. The CDR3, as DNA: TGCGCCAGCAGAGAGGCGGGACAGGGGGTTCTTGGCTACACCTTC.

The chain links TRBV18 to TRBJ2-7; weak D call: TRBD2 (5 bases). Germline-derived CDR1 and CDR2 are KGHSH and LQKENI. The V end was cut by 8 bases, the J end by 4 bases, with 12 bases between. The CDR3 loop spans 12 amino acids. CDR3 DNA: TGTGCCAGCCGGGGAGACCCGTACGAGCAGTACTTC. Its protein product is CASRGDPYEQYF. Complete variable domain (other parts from reference TRBV18 and TRBJ2-7): NAGVMQNPRHLVRRRGQEARLRCSPMKGHSHVYWYRQLPEEGLKFMVYLQKENIIDESGMPKERFSAEFPKEGPSILRIQQVVRGDSAAYFCASRGDPYEQYFGPGTRLTVT.

The chain employs TRBV2 and TRBJ1-1, with D possibly being TRBD1 (6 bases). This CDR3 is 14 amino acids long. Germline V gene lookup returns CDR1 SNHLY and CDR2 FYNNEI. Trimming left V 6 bases short and J 1 base short, with 12 bases between. The CDR3 region is CASSLRGGNTEAFF. The DNA of the CDR3 is TGTGCCAGCAGCCTTAGGGGGGGGAACACTGAAGCTTTCTTT.